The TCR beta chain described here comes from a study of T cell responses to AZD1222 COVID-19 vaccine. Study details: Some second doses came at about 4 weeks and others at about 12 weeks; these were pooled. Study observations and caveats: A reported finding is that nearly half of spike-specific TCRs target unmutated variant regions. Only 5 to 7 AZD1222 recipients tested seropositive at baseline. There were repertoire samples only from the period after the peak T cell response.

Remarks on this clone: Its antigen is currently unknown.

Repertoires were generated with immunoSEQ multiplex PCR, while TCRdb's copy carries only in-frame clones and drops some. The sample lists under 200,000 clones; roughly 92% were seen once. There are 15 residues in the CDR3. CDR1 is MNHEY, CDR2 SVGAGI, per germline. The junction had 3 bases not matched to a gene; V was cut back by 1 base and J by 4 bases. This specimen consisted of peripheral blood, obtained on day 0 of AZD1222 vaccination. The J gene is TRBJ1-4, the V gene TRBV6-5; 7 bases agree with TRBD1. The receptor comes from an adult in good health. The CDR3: CASSYFSGGNEKLFF. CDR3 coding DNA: TGTGCCAGCAGTTACTTTTCAGGGGGTAATGAAAAACTGTTTTTT.